The clone carrying this T cell receptor (beta chain) has a single count. This sample was taken from a study of blood T cell repertoires in COVID-19. The data were produced by immunoSEQ multiplex PCR, yet TCRdb's version contains in-frame clones alone and is incomplete. The table lists around 200,000 clones, over 70% of them singletons, with roughly 7.8% in the top ten. CDR1 and CDR2 (germline): GTSNPN, SVGIG (reference sequence). The CDR3 loop spans 14 amino acids. V was clipped by 4 bases and J by 2 bases; unmatched bases: 6. This chain joins TRBV30 and TRBJ2-7; TRBD2 agrees at 9 bases. The clonotype originates from a man aged 40-49 years with active or convalescent COVID-19. Sequenced material: peripheral blood. The CDR3: CAWMGSGRTYEQYF. In DNA, the CDR3 is TGTGCCTGGATGGGAAGCGGGAGGACCTACGAGCAGTACTTC.